A single sample gave rise to the 10 T cell receptor beta chains below, sequenced in a study of CD8+CD57+ T cells in acquired aplastic anemia. Using genomic DNA as the template, TCR beta VDJ and CDR3 profiling was carried out. MiXCR, run by TCRdb on the reads, gives a single entry per CDR3 protein. The table records 250,000 to 300,000 distinct CDR3 sequences, about three fifths of them present only once. Previously, flow cytometry had revealed CD8+CD57+ cell expansion in the patients chosen for sequencing. Input material: sorted CD4+, CD8+, or CD8+CD57+ T cells (not recorded which) from PBMCs. These receptors were taken from a human donor with aplastic anemia.

The gene calls are TRBV29-1 and TRBJ2-2; D ambiguous. The V and J ends lost 1 base and 2 bases respectively, with 8 bases between them. From germline, CDR1 is SQVTM and CDR2 ANQGSEA. The CDR3 covers 14 residues. CDR3 nucleotides: TGCAGCGTTGAAGTCCATCGTAACACCGGGGAGCTGTTTTTT. It specifies CSVEVHRNTGELFF.

Many counts were recorded for this clonotype. The J gene is TRBJ2-1, the V gene TRBV7-9; 8 bases fit TRBD1. The ends lost 5 bases at V and 3 bases at J; junction bases unmatched: 21. This CDR3 is built from 20 residues. Germline V gene lookup returns CDR1 SEHNR and CDR2 FQNEAQ (reference sequence). As DNA, the CDR3 is TGTGCCAGCAGCCCAATACCTACCCGACGACAGGGGAATTTCTACAATGAGCAGTTCTTC. This codes for CASSPIPTRRQGNFYNEQFF.

This clonotype was detected a few times. The rearrangement uses TRBV15 and TRBJ2-7; 8 bases agree with TRBD2. Germline lookup yields CDR1 LNHNV and CDR2 YYDKDF (reference sequence). The CDR3 extends over 15 amino acids. V dropped 3 bases and J dropped 0; count of bases not matched to a gene: 4. CDR3 protein: CATSSSGGRSYEQYF. DNA of the CDR3: TGTGCCACCAGCAGCAGCGGGGGCCGCTCCTACGAGCAGTACTTC.

This clonotype was seen repeatedly, ten times or more. J is TRBJ1-2 and V is TRBV20-1; D possibly corresponds to TRBD1 (6 bases). Germline V CDR1 and CDR2: DFQATT, SNEGSKA (reference sequence). The V end was cut by 7 bases, the J end by 6 bases, with 18 bases between. There are 13 residues in the CDR3. The CDR3 bases are TGCAGTGGGGAACGGCGGGGGGCGCATGGCTACACCTTC. As protein: CSGERRGAHGYTF.

The chain has TRBV25-1 and TRBJ2-7, with TRBD1 identical over 7 bases. The germline V gene encodes CDR1 MGHDK and CDR2 SYGVNS. The V and J ends lost 1 base and 2 bases, in that order; junction bases with no gene match: 2. CDR3 length: 14 residues. The CDR3 DNA follows: TGTGCCAGCAGTGAATCTGGGACAGCCTACGAGCAGTACTTC. Amino acids: CASSESGTAYEQYF.

This clonotype has a count of ten or more. The rearrangement uses TRBV6-5 and TRBJ2-5, with a tentative D call TRBD2 (6 bases). Germline V gives CDR1 MNHEY, CDR2 SVGAGI. This CDR3 comprises 17 residues. Trimming pared 3 bases from V and 7 bases from J, leaving 24 bases between. The CDR3 spells CASSYSSPGTYRGTQYF. The CDR3 nucleotides read TGTGCCAGCAGTTATAGTAGTCCTGGGACTTACCGTGGGACCCAGTACTTC.

The chain couples TRBV6-1 to TRBJ1-5; a possible D gene is TRBD1 (6 bases). CDR1 and CDR2 from the germline V gene are MNHNS and SASEGT. The V end lost 4 bases, the J end lost 5 bases, and 12 bases lay between the germline ends. The CDR3 length is 14 residues. In DNA, the CDR3 is TGTGCCAGCAGTGTACAGGGCCGGGATCAGCCCCAGCATTTT. This translates into CASSVQGRDQPQHF.

V is TRBV10-3 and J is TRBJ2-7; D is ambiguous. Germline V gene data show CDR1 as ENHRY and CDR2 as SYGVKD. Trimming took off 0 bases at V and 3 bases at J, with 9 bases between the two ends. The CDR3 is 14 amino acids. This CDR3 is CAISESGRDYEQYF. The CDR3 DNA reads TGTGCCATCAGTGAGTCCGGCAGAGACTACGAGCAGTACTTC.

This clonotype came up a few times. The CDR3 DNA reads as TGCAGCGTCGTGCCGGGACAGGGTTGGCAGACCCAGTACTTC. Translation gives CSVVPGQGWQTQYF. The chain has TRBV29-1 and TRBJ2-5, with 9 bases fitting TRBD1. The CDR3 is 14 amino acids. Trimming cost V 6 bases and J 6 bases; bases outside gene matches: 11. Per the germline V gene, CDR1 is SQVTM and CDR2 is ANQGSEA.

The chain employs TRBV20-1 and TRBJ2-1; D possibly corresponds to TRBD2 (6 bases). Trimming stripped 4 bases from V and 1 base from J, with 14 bases between. The CDR3 runs to 15 residues. CDR1 and CDR2 (germline): DFQATT, SNEGSKA (reference sequence). CDR3 region: CSAKPGAGSYNEQFF. The CDR3 coding sequence is TGCAGTGCTAAGCCGGGCGCGGGATCCTACAATGAGCAGTTCTTC.